This TCR beta chain was obtained from a study of blood T cell dynamics during melanoma immunotherapy. The CDR3 contains 15 residues. CDR1 and CDR2 from the germline V gene are SGHTS and YDEGEE. Trimming removed 3 bases at V and 5 bases at J, with 14 bases between. The time point: pre-treatment baseline. Repertoires were generated with immunoSEQ multiplex PCR, while TCRdb's copy carries only in-frame clones and drops some. The repertoire holds roughly 14,000 clones, with approximately 84% as singletons. The material sequenced was blood, taken from a patient treated with checkpoint blockade. This TCR derives from a human donor with melanoma. V gene TRBV5-8 combines with J gene TRBJ1-4; the D is unclear. The CDR3 DNA is TGTGCCAGCAGCTCGGGATTCCTTCGCAATGAAAAACTGTTTTTT. Residues: CASSSGFLRNEKLFF.